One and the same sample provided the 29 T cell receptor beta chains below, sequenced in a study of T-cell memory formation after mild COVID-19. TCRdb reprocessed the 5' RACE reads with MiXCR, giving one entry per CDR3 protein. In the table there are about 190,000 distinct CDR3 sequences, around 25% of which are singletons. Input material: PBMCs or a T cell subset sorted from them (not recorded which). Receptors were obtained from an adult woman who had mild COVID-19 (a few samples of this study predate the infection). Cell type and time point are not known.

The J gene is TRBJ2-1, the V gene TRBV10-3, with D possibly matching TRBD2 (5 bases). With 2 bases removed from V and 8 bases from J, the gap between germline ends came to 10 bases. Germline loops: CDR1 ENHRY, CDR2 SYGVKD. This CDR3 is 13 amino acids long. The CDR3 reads CAISEGLPYEQFF. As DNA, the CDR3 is TGTGCCATCAGTGAGGGACTGCCGTATGAGCAGTTCTTC.

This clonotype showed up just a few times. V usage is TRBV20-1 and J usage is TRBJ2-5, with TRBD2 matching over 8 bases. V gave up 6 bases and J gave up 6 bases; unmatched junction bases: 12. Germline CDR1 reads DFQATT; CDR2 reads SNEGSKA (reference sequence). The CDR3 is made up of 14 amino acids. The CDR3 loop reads CSAPIAGILKTQYF. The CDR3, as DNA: TGCAGTGCCCCTATAGCGGGGATTCTGAAGACCCAGTACTTC.

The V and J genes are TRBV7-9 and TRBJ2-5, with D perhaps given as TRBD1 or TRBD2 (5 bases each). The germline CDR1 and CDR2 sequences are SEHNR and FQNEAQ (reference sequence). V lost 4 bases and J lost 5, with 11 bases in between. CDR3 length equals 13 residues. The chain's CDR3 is CASSWDPGETQYF. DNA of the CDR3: TGTGCCAGCAGCTGGGACCCCGGGGAGACCCAGTACTTC.

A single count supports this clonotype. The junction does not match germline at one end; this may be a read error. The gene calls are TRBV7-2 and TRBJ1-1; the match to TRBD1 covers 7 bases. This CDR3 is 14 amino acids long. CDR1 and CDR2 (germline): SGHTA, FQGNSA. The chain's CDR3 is CSSSARQGRTEAFF. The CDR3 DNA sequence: TGTTCCAGCAGCGCGAGACAGGGTCGCACTGAAGCTTTCTTT.

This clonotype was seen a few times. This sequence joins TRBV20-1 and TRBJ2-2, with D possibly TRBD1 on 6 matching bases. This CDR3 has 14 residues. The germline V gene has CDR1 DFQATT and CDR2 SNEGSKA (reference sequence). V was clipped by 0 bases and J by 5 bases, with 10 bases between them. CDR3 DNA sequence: TGCAGTGCTAGAGAGGGGGCGCGAACCGGGGAGCTGTTTTTT. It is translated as CSAREGARTGELFF.

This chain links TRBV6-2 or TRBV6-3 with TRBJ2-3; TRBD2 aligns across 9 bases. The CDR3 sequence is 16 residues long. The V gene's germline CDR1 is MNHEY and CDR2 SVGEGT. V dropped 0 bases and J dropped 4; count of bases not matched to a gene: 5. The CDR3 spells CASSYSTGLAPDTQYF. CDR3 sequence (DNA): TGTGCCAGCAGTTACTCGACAGGACTAGCGCCAGATACGCAGTATTTT.

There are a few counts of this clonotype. The CDR3 reads CSAIRDSGTNQPQHF. In DNA, the CDR3 is TGCAGTGCGATCCGGGACAGCGGAACCAATCAGCCCCAGCATTTT. The gene calls are TRBV20-1 and TRBJ1-5, with 7 bases fitting TRBD1. Germline V gene sequence: CDR1 DFQATT, CDR2 SNEGSKA (reference sequence). This CDR3 region has 15 residues. The ends lost 6 bases at V and 3 bases at J; junction bases unmatched: 11.

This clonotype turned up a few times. CDR3 sequence: CASSAGLANNEQFF. CDR3 nucleotides: TGCGCCAGCAGCGCCGGACTAGCCAACAATGAGCAGTTCTTC. This chain uses TRBV5-1 with TRBJ2-1, with 8 bases matching TRBD2. This CDR3 region has 14 residues. Unmatched junction bases numbered 5, after V lost 4 bases and J lost 5 bases. Per the germline V gene, CDR1 is SGHRS and CDR2 is YFSETQ.

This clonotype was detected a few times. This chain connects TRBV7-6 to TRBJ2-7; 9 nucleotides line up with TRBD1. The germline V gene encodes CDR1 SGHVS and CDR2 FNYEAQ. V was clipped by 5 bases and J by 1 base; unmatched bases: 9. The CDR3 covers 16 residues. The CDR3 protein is CASSPVPGQGSYEQYF. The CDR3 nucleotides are TGTGCCAGCAGCCCAGTCCCGGGACAGGGTTCCTACGAGCAGTACTTC. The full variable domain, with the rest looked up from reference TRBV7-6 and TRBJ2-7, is GAGVSQSPRYKVTKRGQDVALRCDPISGHVSLYWYRQALGQGPEFLTYFNYEAQQDKSGLPNDRFSAERPEGSISTLTIQRTEQRDSAMYRCASSPVPGQGSYEQYFGPGTRLTVT.

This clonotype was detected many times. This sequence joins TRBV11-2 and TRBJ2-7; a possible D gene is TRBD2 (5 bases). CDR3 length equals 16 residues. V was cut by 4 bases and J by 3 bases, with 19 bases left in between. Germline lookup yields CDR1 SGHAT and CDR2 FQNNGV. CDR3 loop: CASSSGLAGRSYEQYF. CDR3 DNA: TGTGCCAGCAGCTCCGGTCTCGCGGGTAGGAGCTACGAGCAGTACTTC.

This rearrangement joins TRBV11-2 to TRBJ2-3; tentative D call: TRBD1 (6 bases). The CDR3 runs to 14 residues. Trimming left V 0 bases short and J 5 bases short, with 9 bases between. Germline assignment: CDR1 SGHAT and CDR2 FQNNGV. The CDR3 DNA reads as TGTGCCAGCAGCTTAGAAGGGGGAGTAGATACGCAGTATTTT. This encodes CASSLEGGVDTQYF.

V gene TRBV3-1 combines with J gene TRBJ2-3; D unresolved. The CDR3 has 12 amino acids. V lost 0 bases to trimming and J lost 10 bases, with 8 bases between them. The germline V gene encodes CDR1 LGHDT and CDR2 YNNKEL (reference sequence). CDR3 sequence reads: CASSQESRAQYF. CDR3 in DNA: TGTGCCAGCAGCCAAGAGTCTAGGGCGCAGTATTTT.

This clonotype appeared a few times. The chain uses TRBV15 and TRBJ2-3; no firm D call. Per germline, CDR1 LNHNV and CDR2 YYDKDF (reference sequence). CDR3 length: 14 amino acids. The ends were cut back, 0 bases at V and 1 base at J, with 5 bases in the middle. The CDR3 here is CATSRDSRTDTQYF. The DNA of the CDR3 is TGTGCCACCAGCAGAGACAGTCGCACAGATACGCAGTATTTT.

The CDR3 region is CASSFGGAGTEAFF. The CDR3 region has the DNA TGTGCCAGCAGCTTTGGGGGCGCAGGCACTGAAGCTTTCTTT. The chain uses TRBV7-2 and TRBJ1-1; weak D call: TRBD1 (6 bases). V lost 3 bases to trimming and J lost 4 bases, with 12 bases between them. The CDR3 is 14 residues long. CDR1 is SGHTA and CDR2 is FQGNSA in the germline V gene.

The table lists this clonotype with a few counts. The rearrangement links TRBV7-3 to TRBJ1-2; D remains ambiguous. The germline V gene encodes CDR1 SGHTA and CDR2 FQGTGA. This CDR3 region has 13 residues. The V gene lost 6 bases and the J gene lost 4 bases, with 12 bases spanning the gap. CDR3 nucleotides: TGTGCCAGCAGTTTGGACGCCGGCTATGGCTACACCTTC. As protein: CASSLDAGYGYTF.

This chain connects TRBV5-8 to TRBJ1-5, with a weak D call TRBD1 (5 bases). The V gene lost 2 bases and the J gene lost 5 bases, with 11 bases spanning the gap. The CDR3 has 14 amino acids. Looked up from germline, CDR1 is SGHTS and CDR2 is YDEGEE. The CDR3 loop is CASSFGGKDQPQHF. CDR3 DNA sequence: TGTGCCAGCAGCTTTGGGGGAAAGGATCAGCCCCAGCATTTT.

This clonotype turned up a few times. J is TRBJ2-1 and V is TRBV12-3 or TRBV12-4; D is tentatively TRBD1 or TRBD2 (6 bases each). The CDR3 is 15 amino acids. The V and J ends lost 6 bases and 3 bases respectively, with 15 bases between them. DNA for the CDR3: TGTGCCAGCAGCCAGACAGGAGGGCTCTACAATGAGCAGTTCTTC. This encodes CASSQTGGLYNEQFF.

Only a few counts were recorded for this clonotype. CDR3 nucleotides: TGTGCCAGCAGCTTGACTCAGACAGCCGAAGCTTTCTTT. Its translation is CASSLTQTAEAFF. The chain has TRBV7-2 and TRBJ1-1; possibly TRBD1 for D (5 bases). The V end was cut by 3 bases, the J end by 8 bases, with 13 bases between. The CDR3 has 13 amino acids. The germline V gene encodes CDR1 SGHTA and CDR2 FQGNSA.

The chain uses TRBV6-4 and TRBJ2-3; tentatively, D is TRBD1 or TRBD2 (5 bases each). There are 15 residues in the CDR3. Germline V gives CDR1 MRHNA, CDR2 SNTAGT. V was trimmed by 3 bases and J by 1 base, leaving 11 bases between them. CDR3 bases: TGTGCCAGCAGTGAGGGGGTTAGCGGCACAGATACGCAGTATTTT. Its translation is CASSEGVSGTDTQYF.

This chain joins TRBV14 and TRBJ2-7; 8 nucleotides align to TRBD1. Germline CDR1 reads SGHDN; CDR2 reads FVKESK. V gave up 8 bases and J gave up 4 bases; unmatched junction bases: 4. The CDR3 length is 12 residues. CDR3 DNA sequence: TGTGCCAGCGGACAGGGACGATACGAGCAGTACTTC. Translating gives CASGQGRYEQYF.

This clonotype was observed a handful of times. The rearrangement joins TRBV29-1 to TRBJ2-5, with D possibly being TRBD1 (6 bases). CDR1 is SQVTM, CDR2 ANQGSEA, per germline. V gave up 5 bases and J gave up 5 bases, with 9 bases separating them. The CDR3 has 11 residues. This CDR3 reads CSVSRGETQYF. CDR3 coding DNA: TGCAGCGTTTCAAGGGGGGAGACCCAGTACTTC.

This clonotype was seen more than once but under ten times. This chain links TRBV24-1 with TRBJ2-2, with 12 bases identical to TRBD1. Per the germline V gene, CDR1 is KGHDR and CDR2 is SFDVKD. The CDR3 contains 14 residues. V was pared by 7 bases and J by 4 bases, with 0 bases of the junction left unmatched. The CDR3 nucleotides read TGTGCCACCAGGGGACAGGGGGCCACCGGGGAGCTGTTTTTT. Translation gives CATRGQGATGELFF.

CDR3 sequence reads: CASSPGQGSAEAFF. CDR3 nucleotides: TGTGCCAGCAGCCCGGGACAGGGGAGCGCTGAAGCTTTCTTT. The genes are TRBV3-1 and TRBJ1-1; 10 bases are a match to TRBD1. Germline V gives CDR1 LGHDT, CDR2 YNNKEL (reference sequence). Losses at the gene ends were 4 bases for V and 6 bases for J; bases not matched to a gene: 5. The CDR3 totals 14 residues.

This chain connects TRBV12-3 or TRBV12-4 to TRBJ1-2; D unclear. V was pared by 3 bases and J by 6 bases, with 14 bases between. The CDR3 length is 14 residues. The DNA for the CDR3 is TGTGCCAGCAGTTTCGGTCGTCCACCGGATGGCTACACCTTC. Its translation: CASSFGRPPDGYTF.

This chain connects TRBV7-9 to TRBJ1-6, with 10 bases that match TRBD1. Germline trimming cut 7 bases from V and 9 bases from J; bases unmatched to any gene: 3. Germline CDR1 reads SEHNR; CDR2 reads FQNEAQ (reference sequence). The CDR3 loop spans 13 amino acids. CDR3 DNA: TGTGCCAGCACGGGACAGGGGAGTTCACCCCTCCACTTT. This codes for CASTGQGSSPLHF.

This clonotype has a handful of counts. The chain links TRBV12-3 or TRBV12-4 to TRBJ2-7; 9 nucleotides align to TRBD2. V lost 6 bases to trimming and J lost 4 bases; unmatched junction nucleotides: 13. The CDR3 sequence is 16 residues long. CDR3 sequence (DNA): TGTGCCAGCAGGGGCCCAAGTAGCGGGAGTAAATACGAGCAGTACTTC. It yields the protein CASRGPSSGSKYEQYF.

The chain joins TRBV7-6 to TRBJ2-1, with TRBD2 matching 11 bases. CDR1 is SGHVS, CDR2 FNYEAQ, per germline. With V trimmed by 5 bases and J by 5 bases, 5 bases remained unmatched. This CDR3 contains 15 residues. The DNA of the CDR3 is TGTGCCAGCAGCAAACTAGCGGGAGCCCACAATGAGCAGTTCTTC. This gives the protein CASSKLAGAHNEQFF.

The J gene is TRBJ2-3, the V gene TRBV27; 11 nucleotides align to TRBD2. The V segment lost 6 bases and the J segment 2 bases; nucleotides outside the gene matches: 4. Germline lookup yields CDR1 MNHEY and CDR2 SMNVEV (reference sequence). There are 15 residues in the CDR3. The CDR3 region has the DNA TGTGCCAGCAGCATAGCGGGAGGGCACACAGATACGCAGTATTTT. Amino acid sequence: CASSIAGGHTDTQYF.

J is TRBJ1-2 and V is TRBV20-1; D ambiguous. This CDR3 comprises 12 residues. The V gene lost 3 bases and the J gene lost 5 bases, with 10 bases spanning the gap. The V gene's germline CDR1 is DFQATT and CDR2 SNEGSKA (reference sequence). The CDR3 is CSARSGLYGYTF. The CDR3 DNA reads TGCAGTGCTAGGTCCGGTCTATATGGCTACACCTTC.